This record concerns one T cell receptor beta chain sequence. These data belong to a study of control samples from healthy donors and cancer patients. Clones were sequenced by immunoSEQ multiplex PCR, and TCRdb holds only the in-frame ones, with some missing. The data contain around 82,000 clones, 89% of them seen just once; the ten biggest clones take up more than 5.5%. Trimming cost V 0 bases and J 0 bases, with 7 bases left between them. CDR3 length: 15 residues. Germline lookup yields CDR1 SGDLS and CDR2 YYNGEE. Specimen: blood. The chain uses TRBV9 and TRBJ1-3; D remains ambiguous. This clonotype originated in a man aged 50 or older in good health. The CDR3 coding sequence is TGTGCCAGCAGCGTAGGGGCGCGCTCTGGAAACACCATATATTTT. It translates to CASSVGARSGNTIYF.